This T cell receptor (beta chain) was captured by sequencing in a study of T cell repertoires in cytomegalovirus infection. Study-level background: CMV infection and matching HLA type were both indicated by public TCR beta signatures. Study conclusions and caveats: HLA-C-restricted CMV clonotypes gave the most frequent clonotype in two of eight donors. The cumulative frequency of public TCR beta families distinguished individuals who carried CMV together with the relevant HLA.

The V gene lost 3 bases and the J gene lost 7 bases, with 10 bases spanning the gap. The CDR3 runs 14 residues. Germline V lookup: CDR1 SNHLY, CDR2 FYNNEI. Turning to this clonotype: As yet, its antigen is unknown.

TCRdb re-called the reads with MiXCR, one entry per CDR3 protein. The data contain about 180,000 distinct CDR3 sequences, around 14% of them singletons. The sequence derives from a human donor in good health (CMV status not recorded). Some clones in this sample may be carry-over from other donors' samples. The rearrangement links TRBV2 to TRBJ1-6; no firm D call. The sequencing sample was made of PBMCs. The CDR3 protein is CASSERESNSPLHF. The DNA for the CDR3 is TGTGCCAGCAGTGAGAGGGAAAGCAATTCACCCCTCCACTTT.